This T cell receptor (beta chain) was profiled in a study of identical twins. There are 16 residues in the CDR3. V shed 4 bases, J shed 0 bases, and the junction held 7 bases outside the gene matches. CDR1 is MGHRA and CDR2 is YSYEKL in the germline V gene. This clonotype was seen many times. TCRdb reprocessed the 5' RACE reads with MiXCR, giving one entry per CDR3 protein. The repertoire includes around 340,000 distinct CDR3 sequences, roughly 9% of them detected once, and under 10% sits in the top ten. The chain couples TRBV4-1 to TRBJ1-2, with 8 nucleotides matching TRBD1. The specimen sequenced was naive T cells sorted from blood. This TCR was recovered from a woman aged 45-60 years in good health. The CDR3 is CASSPLTGGPNYGYTF. The CDR3 nucleotides are TGCGCCAGCAGCCCCCTCACAGGGGGACCTAACTATGGCTACACCTTC.